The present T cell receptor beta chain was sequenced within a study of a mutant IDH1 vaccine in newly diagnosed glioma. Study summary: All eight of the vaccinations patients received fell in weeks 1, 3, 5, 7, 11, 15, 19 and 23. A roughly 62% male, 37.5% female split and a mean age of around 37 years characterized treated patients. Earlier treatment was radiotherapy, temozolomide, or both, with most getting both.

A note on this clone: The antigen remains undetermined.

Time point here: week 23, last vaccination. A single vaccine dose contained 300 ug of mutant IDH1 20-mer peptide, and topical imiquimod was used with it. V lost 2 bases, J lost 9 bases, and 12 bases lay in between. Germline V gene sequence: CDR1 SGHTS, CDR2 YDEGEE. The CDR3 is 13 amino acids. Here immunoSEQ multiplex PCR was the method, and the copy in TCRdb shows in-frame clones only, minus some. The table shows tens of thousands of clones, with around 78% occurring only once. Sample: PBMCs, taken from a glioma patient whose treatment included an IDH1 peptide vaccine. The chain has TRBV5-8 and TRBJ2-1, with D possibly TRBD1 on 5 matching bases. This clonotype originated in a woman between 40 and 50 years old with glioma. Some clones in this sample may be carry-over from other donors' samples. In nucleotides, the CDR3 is TGTGCCAGCAGCTTCGTTCAGGGCACTGAGCAGTTCTTC. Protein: CASSFVQGTEQFF.